The 29 T cell receptor beta chains below were found in one sample sequenced in a study of T cell clonality in common variable immunodeficiency. Clones were read by immunoSEQ multiplex PCR, and TCRdb kept only the in-frame ones, dropping some. The record shows tens of thousands of clones for this sample, with no singletons present. The sequenced sample was peripheral blood mononuclear cells. Receptors originate from a person aged 18-70 years in good health.

In this sample, this clone turned up many times. Read sequence stops 3 residues before the CDR3 end, and the germline J gene provides the missing end. The chain combines TRBV20-1 with TRBJ2-2, with 9 nucleotides matching TRBD1. The CDR3 spans 15 residues. The V gene end was trimmed by 5 bases and the J gene end by 5 bases; junction bases not matched to a gene: 9. Looked up from germline, CDR1 is DFQATT and CDR2 is SNEGSKA (reference sequence). The CDR3 loop reads CSAAQQGAQTGELFF. The part of the CDR3 DNA that was read is TGCAGTGCTGCCCAACAGGGGGCCCAAACCGGGGAG.

This clone was counted many times. The read falls 3 residues short of the CDR3 end, and the missing part is taken from the germline J gene. V is TRBV2 and J is TRBJ2-3; D gene ambiguous. The germline gives CDR1 SNHLY, CDR2 FYNNEI. Trimming left V 5 bases short and J 2 bases short, with 8 bases between. This CDR3 is built from 13 residues. Incomplete CDR3 DNA: TGTGCCAGCAGTCTACTCATCACAGATACG. Protein: CASSLLITDT. The full-length CDR3 reads as CASSLLITDTQYF.

This clone was seen repeatedly, ten times or more. Read coverage stops 3 residues before the CDR3 terminus; the germline J gene supplies the remainder. The chain recombines TRBV11-2 with TRBJ1-4, with 7 bases lining up with TRBD1. Losses at the gene ends were 5 bases for V and 7 bases for J; bases not matched to a gene: 10. This CDR3 is 15 amino acids long. CDR1 and CDR2 from the germline V gene are SGHAT and FQNNGV. The CDR3 region is CASSQTTGRGEKLFF. The CDR3 bases that were read are TGTGCCAGCAGCCAAACGACAGGGCGGGGTGAAAAA.

This clone was counted many times. The sequence runs out 3 residues before the end of the CDR3; the remainder is reconstructed from the germline J gene. The V gene is TRBV2, the J gene TRBJ2-7, with 9 nucleotides matching TRBD1. The V and J ends lost 3 bases and 4 bases, in that order; junction bases with no gene match: 4. From germline, CDR1 is SNHLY and CDR2 FYNNEI. The CDR3 totals 14 residues. CDR3 protein: CASSDATGGYEQYF. The CDR3 bases that were read are TGTGCCAGCAGTGACGCGACAGGGGGGTACGAG. Full variable domain (rest looked up from reference TRBV2 and TRBJ2-7): EPEVTQTPSHQVTQMGQEVILRCVPISNHLYFYWYRQILGQKVEFLVSFYNNEISEKSEIFDDQFSVERPDGSNFTLKIRSTKLEDSAMYFCASSDATGGYEQYFGPGTRLTVT.

This clone was seen more than once but under ten times. Sequencing ends 3 residues short of the CDR3 end; the germline J gene provides the rest. The chain joins TRBV20-1 to TRBJ2-7, with 7 positions matching TRBD2. Germline V gives CDR1 DFQATT, CDR2 SNEGSKA (reference sequence). This CDR3 spans 14 amino acids. J gave up 6 bases and V 5 bases, and 13 bases lay outside the gene matches. CDR3 DNA (partial): TGCAGTGCTCCAGAGGGAGGGAATCAGGGCGAG. It specifies CSAPEGGNQGE. The entire CDR3 reads CSAPEGGNQGEQYF.

This clone was counted only a few times. The sequence runs out 3 residues before the end of the CDR3; the remainder is reconstructed from the germline J gene. The chain recombines TRBV7-3 with TRBJ1-2; possible D gene TRBD1, 5 bases. This CDR3 is built from 17 residues. CDR1 is SGHTA and CDR2 is FQGTGA in the germline V gene. Partial CDR3 DNA: TGTGCCAGCAGCCCAAGTGGGACTAGCGGGCCCACAGATACC. This sequence encodes CASSPSGTSGPTDT. The entire CDR3 protein reads CASSPSGTSGPTDTYTF. Looking up the rest from reference TRBV7-3 and TRBJ1-2 gives the full variable domain: GAGVSQTPSNKVTEKGKYVELRCDPISGHTALYWYRQSLGQGPEFLIYFQGTGAADDSGLPNDRFFAVRPEGSVSTLKIQRTERGDSAVYLCASSPSGTSGPTDTYTFGSGTRLTVV.

The sample holds many counts of this clone. The read finishes 3 residues shy of the CDR3 end, and the germline J gene is used to complete it. This chain connects TRBV2 to TRBJ1-4, with 12 positions matching TRBD1. CDR1 is SNHLY and CDR2 is FYNNEI in the germline V gene. The CDR3 extends over 16 amino acids. V was pared by 6 bases and J by 5 bases, with 7 bases of the junction left unmatched. CDR3 DNA, as far as it was read: TGTGCCAGCAGCGAGGGGACAGGGGGCCGGAATGAAAAA. Translation: CASSEGTGGRNEK. From start to end, the CDR3 is CASSEGTGGRNEKLFF.

Many counts were recorded for this clone. Sequencing ends 3 residues short of the CDR3 end; the germline J gene provides the rest. This sequence joins TRBV7-2 and TRBJ1-2; the match to TRBD1 covers 8 bases. There are 14 residues in the CDR3. CDR1 is SGHTA, CDR2 FQGNSA, per germline. The junction had 7 bases not matched to a gene; V was cut back by 5 bases and J by 5 bases. CDR3 bases read: TGTGCCAGCAGCGACAGGGGAGGGATTTATGGC. Translating gives CASSDRGGIYG. The complete CDR3 sequence is CASSDRGGIYGYTF. The full variable domain, completed using reference TRBV7-2 and TRBJ1-2, is GAGVSQSPSNKVTEKGKDVELRCDPISGHTALYWYRQSLGQGLEFLIYFQGNSAPDKSGLPSDRFSAERTGGSVSTLTIQRTQQEDSAVYLCASSDRGGIYGYTFGSGTRLTVV.

This clone was observed at least ten times. The observed sequence ends 3 residues before the CDR3 terminus, with the missing tail filled in from the germline J gene. The chain couples TRBV30 to TRBJ2-5, with 8 nucleotides matching TRBD1. The CDR3 runs to 14 residues. In germline, CDR1 is GTSNPN, CDR2 SVGIG (reference sequence). Trimming at V came to 2 bases and at J to 4 bases, leaving 6 bases not matched to a gene. The CDR3: CAWSTTGTGETQYF. The CDR3 bases that were read are TGTGCCTGGAGTACTACCGGGACAGGAGAGACC.

This clone was counted many times. The read stops 3 residues short of the end of the CDR3; the missing end is completed from the germline J gene. The gene calls are TRBV10-3 and TRBJ2-7; D is possibly TRBD1 (5 bases). This CDR3 spans 12 amino acids. V lost 3 bases and J 5 bases, leaving 8 bases between the germline ends. Per germline, CDR1 ENHRY and CDR2 SYGVKD. The CDR3 spells CAISDRGNEQYF. CDR3 bases read: TGTGCCATCAGTGATAGGGGCAACGAG.

This clone was seen many times. The read ends 3 residues early relative to the CDR3; the germline J gene fills the gap. The chain is built from TRBV9 and TRBJ1-4; a possible D gene is TRBD1 (5 bases). The CDR3 loop spans 14 amino acids. Germline V gene sequence: CDR1 SGDLS, CDR2 YYNGEE. Trimming cost V 4 bases and J 4 bases, with 11 bases left between them. The CDR3 reads CASSLEGNNEKLFF. CDR3 bases read: TGTGCCAGCAGCCTAGAGGGGAATAATGAAAAA.

This clone was found a few times. The read stops 3 residues short of the end of the CDR3; the missing end is completed from the germline J gene. This chain joins TRBV11-3 and TRBJ2-2, with D possibly being TRBD1 (6 bases). The CDR3 runs to 13 residues. Germline V CDR1 and CDR2: SGHNT, YENEEA. Between the trimmed V and J ends, which lost 5 bases and 6 bases, there was a span of 10 bases. The covered CDR3 bases are TGTGCCAGCAGCCCAACAGGGCCCGGGGAG. This translates into CASSPTGPGE. The whole CDR3 sequence reads CASSPTGPGELFF.

In this sample, this clone turned up many times. The read ends 3 residues shy of where the CDR3 ends; the end is completed using the germline J gene. The chain combines TRBV7-9 with TRBJ2-1; the D gene is possibly TRBD1 (6 bases). With 2 bases removed from V and 2 bases from J, the gap between germline ends came to 10 bases. This CDR3 has 15 residues. Per germline, CDR1 SEHNR and CDR2 FQNEAQ (reference sequence). The DNA read from the CDR3 is TGTGCCAGCAGCTTAACGGACAGCACCTACAATGAG. Encoded protein: CASSLTDSTYNE. In full, the CDR3 is CASSLTDSTYNEQFF.

In its sample, this clone was seen many times. The read stops 3 residues short of the end of the CDR3; the missing end is completed from the germline J gene. The genes are TRBV6-1 and TRBJ1-6, with 7 positions matching TRBD1. The CDR3 covers 13 residues. Germline trimming cut 4 bases from V and 7 bases from J; bases unmatched to any gene: 1. CDR1 is MNHNS and CDR2 is SASEGT in the germline V gene. Partial CDR3 DNA: TGTGCCAGCAGTGGGACAGGAAATTCACCC. Translation: CASSGTGNSP. The whole CDR3 reads CASSGTGNSPLHF.

This clone was counted at least ten times. Coverage ceases 3 residues before the CDR3 finishes, and the germline J gene fills in the end. The V gene is TRBV18, the J gene TRBJ2-5; no firm D call. CDR3 size: 13 residues. Germline CDR1 reads KGHSH; CDR2 reads LQKENI. V lost 2 bases and J 2 bases, leaving 6 bases between the germline ends. The CDR3 protein is CASSPLQQETQYF. The DNA read from the CDR3 is TGTGCCAGCTCACCATTACAGCAAGAGACC.

This clone appeared many times. The missing CDR3 end, 3 residues past where the read stops, is filled in from the germline J gene. This chain uses TRBV20-1 with TRBJ1-5, with TRBD1 identical over 9 bases. CDR3 length equals 15 residues. CDR1 DFQATT and CDR2 SNEGSKA come from the germline V gene (reference sequence). With V trimmed by 6 bases and J by 4 bases, 10 bases remained unmatched. The sequenced part of the CDR3 DNA is TGCAGTGCCGCCCCGACAGGGGGGGATAATCAGCCC. Protein sequence: CSAAPTGGDNQP. The CDR3 reads in full as CSAAPTGGDNQPQHF.

This clone was seen repeatedly, ten times or more. Read sequence stops 3 residues before the CDR3 end, and the germline J gene provides the missing end. The chain employs TRBV5-1 and TRBJ1-1; D possibly corresponds to TRBD1 (6 bases). V was cut by 0 bases and J by 0 bases, with 12 bases left in between. The germline V gene has CDR1 SGHRS and CDR2 YFSETQ. The CDR3 loop spans 16 amino acids. The CDR3 DNA, read in part, is TGCGCCAGCAGCTTGGGAAGGACAGAAATGAACACTGAA. Amino acid sequence: CASSLGRTEMNTE. The whole CDR3 protein is CASSLGRTEMNTEAFF.

This clone was seen at least ten times. With the read ending 3 residues before the CDR3 end, the germline J gene is used to fill in that end. The gene calls are TRBV20-1 and TRBJ2-4, with 9 bases identical to TRBD2. In germline, CDR1 is DFQATT, CDR2 SNEGSKA (reference sequence). The CDR3 extends over 15 amino acids. CDR3 residues: CSAPPEAGGRETQYF. CDR3 DNA, as far as it was read: TGCAGTGCCCCCCCGGAGGCGGGAGGGAGGGAGACT.

This clone was seen only a few times. One end of the junction is discordant with germline, which a read error may explain. The sequence runs out 3 residues before the end of the CDR3; the remainder is reconstructed from the germline J gene. The genes are TRBV7-7 and TRBJ1-2, with D perhaps TRBD1 (5 bases). This CDR3 is built from 17 residues. Per germline, CDR1 SSHAT and CDR2 FNYEAQ (reference sequence). Here the CDR3 reads CASSPGTSGGSADTYTF. The CDR3 DNA, read in part, is TGTGCTAGCAGCCCTGGGACTAGCGGCGGGAGTGCAGATACC.

This clone has a count of ten or more. The read is 3 residues too short to cover the CDR3 end, so that end is filled in from the germline J gene. The chain has TRBV28 and TRBJ2-3; 8 bases are a match to TRBD1. The trim removed 6 bases at V and 5 bases at J, leaving 7 bases unmatched. CDR3 size: 14 residues. Germline V CDR1 and CDR2: MDHEN, SYDVKM. The CDR3 protein is CASRGTGRGDTQYF. Incomplete CDR3 DNA: TGTGCCAGCAGAGGGACAGGCCGAGGAGATACG.

This clone was recorded at least ten times. The read gets to within 3 residues of the CDR3 end, and the germline J gene fills in the rest. V is TRBV20-1 and J is TRBJ2-7, with 9 bases matching TRBD2. Germline-derived CDR1 and CDR2 are DFQATT and SNEGSKA (reference sequence). The CDR3 has 12 residues. The part of the CDR3 DNA that was read is TGCAGCGGTAGCGGGAGTGGGAACGAG. Its translation is CSGSGSGNE. The whole CDR3 sequence reads CSGSGSGNEQYF.

Ten or more counts support this clone. The read ends 3 residues shy of where the CDR3 ends; the end is completed using the germline J gene. This chain uses TRBV20-1 with TRBJ1-1; D unclear. V lost 5 bases to trimming and J lost 0 bases, with 22 bases between them. This CDR3 is 17 amino acids long. The germline CDR1 and CDR2 sequences are DFQATT and SNEGSKA (reference sequence). CDR3 bases read: TGCAGTGCTTCCGATCCTCGGTACACTATTATGAACACTGAA. It codes for CSASDPRYTIMNTE. In full, the CDR3 is CSASDPRYTIMNTEAFF.

There are a few counts of this clone. The CDR3 goes on 3 residues after the read ends, and that part is filled in from the germline J gene. This chain connects TRBV19 to TRBJ2-4; TRBD1 agrees at 8 bases. The germline V gene encodes CDR1 LNHDA and CDR2 SQIVND (reference sequence). CDR3 length equals 14 residues. The CDR3 region is CASRDRDPIYGQYF. The sequenced part of the CDR3 DNA is TGTGCCAGTAGGGACAGGGATCCCATCTATGGT.

At least ten counts were recorded for this clone. The sequenced fragment ends 3 residues before the CDR3 boundary, so the rest is inferred from the germline J gene. V usage is TRBV5-6 and J usage is TRBJ2-3; tentatively, D is TRBD2 (6 bases). This CDR3 comprises 15 residues. Germline loops: CDR1 SGHDT, CDR2 YYEEEE. CDR3: CASSRLSDGGETQYF. The DNA read from the CDR3 is TGTGCCAGCAGCCGACTTTCAGACGGAGGGGAGACG.

This clone was seen repeatedly, ten times or more. The CDR3 extends 3 residues past the end of the read, so its final part is completed from the germline J gene. The rearrangement uses TRBV11-3 and TRBJ2-3; tentative D call: TRBD2 (6 bases). The V gene's germline CDR1 is SGHNT and CDR2 YENEEA. Trimming took off 5 bases at V and 6 bases at J, with 12 bases between the two ends. CDR3 length: 13 residues. The CDR3 here is CASSSGSLDTQYF. The sequenced part of the CDR3 DNA is TGTGCCAGCAGCAGCGGGTCTCTTGATACG.

The table lists this clone with many counts. The sequenced fragment ends 3 residues before the CDR3 boundary, so the rest is inferred from the germline J gene. V and J are TRBV30 and TRBJ2-7; 7 bases agree with TRBD1. V shed 0 bases and J 5 bases; nucleotides not matched to a gene: 7. This CDR3 has 14 amino acids. CDR1 and CDR2 from the germline V gene are GTSNPN and SVGIG (reference sequence). CDR3 DNA, as far as it was read: TGTGCCTGGAGTGTACAGGGGCGGGTTGACGAG. This translates into CAWSVQGRVDE. From start to end, the CDR3 is CAWSVQGRVDEQYF.

This clone has at least ten counts. CDR3 in amino acids: CASSQDQLAGALSYNEQFF. The sequenced part of the CDR3 DNA is TGTGCCAGCAGCCAAGATCAACTAGCGGGAGCTCTCTCCTACAATGAG. The chain combines TRBV4-2 with TRBJ2-1, with 11 bases that match TRBD2. The read gets to within 3 residues of the CDR3 end, and the germline J gene fills in the rest. Germline trimming cut 0 bases from V and 0 bases from J; bases unmatched to any gene: 7. In germline, CDR1 is LGHNA, CDR2 YNFKEQ. The CDR3 extends over 19 amino acids.

Many counts were recorded for this clone. CDR3 amino acids: CASSLAPADTQYF. CDR3 DNA, as far as it was read: TGTGCCAGCAGCTTGGCCCCGGCAGATACG. The chain is built from TRBV5-6 and TRBJ2-3; no clear D gene. The CDR3 end is not reached by the read, which stops 3 residues before it; the germline J gene fills it in. V lost 0 bases to trimming and J lost 4 bases, with 6 bases between them. The CDR3 has 13 amino acids. The germline CDR1 and CDR2 sequences are SGHDT and YYEEEE.

This clone was counted between two and nine times. The read stops 3 residues short of the end of the CDR3; the missing end is completed from the germline J gene. The rearrangement uses TRBV11-1 and TRBJ2-7; 7 bases agree with TRBD1. There are 13 residues in the CDR3. Germline CDR1 is SGHAT and CDR2 is FQDESV (reference sequence). Trimming took 6 bases from V and 4 from J; bases not matched to a gene: 6. The CDR3 here is CASRGAGGYEQYF. The DNA read from the CDR3 is TGTGCCAGCAGGGGCGCAGGGGGATACGAG.